One and the same sample provided the 5 T cell receptor beta chains below, sequenced in a study of Ad26.COV2.S vaccination and SARS-CoV-2 variants. The data were produced by immunoSEQ multiplex PCR, yet TCRdb's version contains in-frame clones alone and is incomplete. The sample has hundreds of thousands of clones, around 92% seen once; the top ten hold roughly 1.7%. The treatment here: 15 to 20 received Ad26.COV2.S at low or high dose, single or two shots; about five received placebo; per-sample allocation not given. Sampling occurred on day 63 after the first vaccine or placebo injection. The input for sequencing was peripheral blood, taken in a trial of Ad26.COV2.S vaccine versus placebo. These receptors came from a person aged 18 to 59 who received the Ad26.COV2.S COVID-19 vaccine or a placebo.

This chain uses TRBV28 with TRBJ1-1; TRBD1 matches at 8 bases. Germline V gene lookup returns CDR1 MDHEN and CDR2 SYDVKM. CDR3 size: 21 residues. V shed 3 bases, J shed 1 base, and the junction held 22 bases outside the gene matches. CDR3 nucleotide sequence: TGTGCCAGCAGTTTCCCCACCGGGACAGGTTCGCCCAACTATTGGAACACTGAAGCTTTCTTT. It encodes CASSFPTGTGSPNYWNTEAFF.

This sequence joins TRBV5-4 and TRBJ2-5; D tentatively fits TRBD1 or TRBD2 (5 bases each). The CDR3 contains 13 residues. V was shortened by 4 bases and J by 2 bases, with 9 bases between the two germline ends. The germline gives CDR1 SGHNT, CDR2 YYREEE (reference sequence). The CDR3, as DNA: TGTGCCAGCAGCCCTGGGGGACAAGAGACCCAGTACTTC. Translation: CASSPGGQETQYF.

The DNA of the CDR3 is TGTGCCAGCTCATTATCGACAGGGGAACAGCCCCAGCATTTT. The encoded protein is CASSLSTGEQPQHF. V gene TRBV18 combines with J gene TRBJ1-5; 8 nucleotides match TRBD1. J lost 7 bases, V lost 5 bases, and 7 bases had no gene match. In germline, CDR1 is KGHSH, CDR2 LQKENI. The CDR3 is 14 amino acids. The full variable domain, rest sourced from reference TRBV18 and TRBJ1-5, is NAGVMQNPRHLVRRRGQEARLRCSPMKGHSHVYWYRQLPEEGLKFMVYLQKENIIDESGMPKERFSAEFPKEGPSILRIQQVVRGDSAAYFCASSLSTGEQPQHFGDGTRLSIL.

This clone was recorded only once. The gene calls are TRBV9 and TRBJ1-1, with 7 positions matching TRBD1. The CDR3 covers 16 residues. V was clipped by 5 bases and J by 0 bases; unmatched bases: 10. Germline CDR1 is SGDLS and CDR2 is YYNGEE. The CDR3 nucleotides read TGTGCCAGCAGTTCCCCAGGGGGTCGAATGAACACTGAAGCTTTCTTT. Protein sequence: CASSSPGGRMNTEAFF. The full variable domain, with the rest looked up from reference TRBV9 and TRBJ1-1, is DSGVTQTPKHLITATGQRVTLRCSPRSGDLSVYWYQQSLDQGLQFLIQYYNGEERAKGNILERFSAQQFPDLHSELNLSSLELGDSALYFCASSSPGGRMNTEAFFGQGTRLTVV.

For the CDR3, the DNA is TGTGCCAGCTCTAAGATTGCGGGGGCGCCCACCGGGGAGCTGTTTTTT. Amino acids: CASSKIAGAPTGELFF. This chain joins TRBV28 and TRBJ2-2, with TRBD2 as a possible D gene (7 bases). The germline CDR1 and CDR2 sequences are MDHEN and SYDVKM. V lost 8 bases and J 4 bases, leaving 20 bases between the germline ends. This CDR3 contains 16 residues.